A selection of T cell receptor beta chains follows, all from one sample in a study of T-cell reconstitution after alpha-beta-depleted transplantation in children. TCRdb analysed the PCR reads with MiXCR anew, one entry per CDR3 protein. This sample carries around 440,000 distinct CDR3 sequences, roughly 10% of them seen once, and the ten largest clones take 2%. Material: PBMCs, obtained before TCRalphabeta/CD19-depleted stem cell transplant. These receptors came from a child aged 2 to 10 with inherited bone marrow failure, due to receive a stem cell transplant. CDR3s include the opening cysteine and the closing phenylalanine or tryptophan. The order of the fields is V gene, J gene, clone size, D gene, CDR3 DNA, CDR3 protein. A D gene is named only where the DNA matches it firmly. Clone size is shown for a subset of rows, as once, few, many or a class of expanded clone.

v_call: TRBV29-1
j_call: TRBJ2-1
clone_size: many
d_call: TRBD2
cdr3_nt: TGCAGCGTTGATGGGGCCCTAGCGGGAAGAGGTGAGCAGTTCTTC
cdr3_aa: CSVDGALAGRGEQFF

v_call: TRBV6-5
j_call: TRBJ2-3
clone_size: -
d_call: -
cdr3_nt: TGTGCCAGCAGTTACTCTGGGTCAGATACGCAGTATTTT
cdr3_aa: CASSYSGSDTQYF

v_call: TRBV25-1
j_call: TRBJ1-2
clone_size: few
d_call: -
cdr3_nt: TGTGCCAGCAGTTCAGCAGGGGTCTATGGCTACACCTTC
cdr3_aa: CASSSAGVYGYTF

v_call: TRBV27
j_call: TRBJ1-1
clone_size: many
d_call: -
cdr3_nt: TGTGCCAGCAGTCCCATAGGCACCATGACTGAAGCTTTCTTT
cdr3_aa: CASSPIGTMTEAFF

v_call: TRBV10-3
j_call: TRBJ2-7
clone_size: many
d_call: -
cdr3_nt: TGTGCCATCAGTGAGTCGAGGGGAAATACGTTCTACGAGCAGTACTTC
cdr3_aa: CAISESRGNTFYEQYF

v_call: TRBV7-2
j_call: TRBJ1-2
clone_size: many
d_call: -
cdr3_nt: TGTGCCAGCAGCCTAGGACAGTCCCCCTATGGCTACACCTTC
cdr3_aa: CASSLGQSPYGYTF

v_call: TRBV7-2
j_call: TRBJ2-2
clone_size: few
d_call: TRBD2
cdr3_nt: TGTGCCAGCAGCTTAGTTAGAGCGGGAATGAACACCGGGGAGCTGTTTTTT
cdr3_aa: CASSLVRAGMNTGELFF

v_call: TRBV6-2/TRBV6-3
j_call: TRBJ1-5
clone_size: few
d_call: TRBD1
cdr3_nt: TGTGCCAGCAGGTCTTGGGACAGATATAGCAATCAGCCCCAGCATTTT
cdr3_aa: CASRSWDRYSNQPQHF

v_call: TRBV24-1
j_call: TRBJ2-1
clone_size: few
d_call: TRBD1
cdr3_nt: TGTGCCACCAGTGATTTGGAACAGGGGGATGTCGATGAGCAGTTCTTC
cdr3_aa: CATSDLEQGDVDEQFF

v_call: TRBV7-9
j_call: TRBJ2-3
clone_size: many
d_call: -
cdr3_nt: TGTGCCAGCAGCTTAGGTGTAAGGGGAACGCAGTATTTT
cdr3_aa: CASSLGVRGTQYF

v_call: TRBV16
j_call: TRBJ2-6
clone_size: many
d_call: -
cdr3_nt: TGTGCCAGTGGGATCAGGGCCTCTGGGGCCAACGTCCTGACTTTC
cdr3_aa: CASGIRASGANVLTF

v_call: TRBV12-3/TRBV12-4
j_call: TRBJ1-1
clone_size: many
d_call: TRBD1
cdr3_nt: TGTGCCAGCAGTCCAAGTCAGGGGGCGCCCACTGAAGCTTTCTTT
cdr3_aa: CASSPSQGAPTEAFF

v_call: TRBV12-3/TRBV12-4
j_call: TRBJ1-1
clone_size: many
d_call: -
cdr3_nt: TGTGCCAGCAGTTTCGGCCCGAGTGGGTCAGCTTTCTTT
cdr3_aa: CASSFGPSGSAFF

v_call: TRBV7-9
j_call: TRBJ2-1
clone_size: many
d_call: TRBD2
cdr3_nt: TGTGCCAGCAGCCCGACTAGCGGGCATACATACAATGAGCAGTTCTTC
cdr3_aa: CASSPTSGHTYNEQFF

v_call: TRBV29-1
j_call: TRBJ2-1
clone_size: many
d_call: -
cdr3_nt: TGCAGCGTTGAGGGCGGGTCCTACAATGAGCAGTTCTTC
cdr3_aa: CSVEGGSYNEQFF

v_call: TRBV6-1
j_call: TRBJ2-3
clone_size: once
d_call: -
cdr3_nt: TGTGCCAGCAGCCGCGGACACGGCACAGATACGCAGTATTTT
cdr3_aa: CASSRGHGTDTQYF

v_call: TRBV12-3/TRBV12-4
j_call: TRBJ2-7
clone_size: many
d_call: TRBD1
cdr3_nt: TGTGCCAGCAGCCGGGACAGGGTCCACGAGCAGTACTTC
cdr3_aa: CASSRDRVHEQYF

v_call: TRBV5-1
j_call: TRBJ2-2
clone_size: -
d_call: TRBD1
cdr3_nt: TGCGCCAGCAGCGTGGGACAGGCCAACACCGGGGAGCTGTTTTTT
cdr3_aa: CASSVGQANTGELFF

v_call: TRBV29-1
j_call: TRBJ2-7
clone_size: many
d_call: -
cdr3_nt: TGCAGCGTGACTGACAGGACCTACGAGCAGTACTTC
cdr3_aa: CSVTDRTYEQYF

v_call: TRBV6-2/TRBV6-3
j_call: TRBJ2-2
clone_size: -
d_call: -
cdr3_nt: TGTGCCAGCGGACCTCGGTGGGTGGTTTTGTCGAACACCGGGGAGCTGTTTTTT
cdr3_aa: CASGPRWVVLSNTGELFF

v_call: TRBV5-4
j_call: TRBJ2-2
clone_size: many
d_call: -
cdr3_nt: TGCGCCAGCAGCTTGGGGGGCGACACCGGGGAGCTGTTTTTT
cdr3_aa: CASSLGGDTGELFF

v_call: TRBV13
j_call: TRBJ2-1
clone_size: many
d_call: -
cdr3_nt: TGTGCCAGCAGCTTAGTACACCATGGAGAGCAGTTCTTC
cdr3_aa: CASSLVHHGEQFF

v_call: TRBV12-3/TRBV12-4
j_call: TRBJ2-5
clone_size: many
d_call: TRBD1
cdr3_nt: TGTGCCAGCAGCCCGGGACAGGGAGAGACCCAGTACTTC
cdr3_aa: CASSPGQGETQYF

v_call: TRBV3-1
j_call: TRBJ2-5
clone_size: -
d_call: -
cdr3_nt: TGTGCCAGCAGCCAAGACGTCGTACTTCGGTGGGAAACCCAGTACTTC
cdr3_aa: CASSQDVVLRWETQYF

v_call: TRBV20-1
j_call: TRBJ2-2
clone_size: many
d_call: -
cdr3_nt: TGCAGTGCTAGTACTCAGGGTTCCACCGGGGAGCTGTTTTTT
cdr3_aa: CSASTQGSTGELFF

v_call: TRBV6-1
j_call: TRBJ2-7
clone_size: few
d_call: -
cdr3_nt: TGTGCCAGCCTAGAGACAGCCTCGGCAGAAGAGCAGTACTTC
cdr3_aa: CASLETASAEEQYF

v_call: TRBV20-1
j_call: TRBJ1-2
clone_size: many
d_call: TRBD1
cdr3_nt: TGCAGTGCTTTAACCGACAGGGCCTGTACCTTC
cdr3_aa: CSALTDRACTF

v_call: TRBV12-3/TRBV12-4
j_call: TRBJ2-1
clone_size: -
d_call: TRBD1
cdr3_nt: TGTGCCAGCAGTTCGACGGACAGGCAACTCAATGAGCAGTTCTTC
cdr3_aa: CASSSTDRQLNEQFF

v_call: TRBV20-1
j_call: TRBJ2-3
clone_size: many
d_call: -
cdr3_nt: TGCAGTGCTAGAGGCATAAGGTTTCGTAGAGATACGCAGTATTTT
cdr3_aa: CSARGIRFRRDTQYF

v_call: TRBV4-3
j_call: TRBJ2-1
clone_size: many
d_call: -
cdr3_nt: TGCGCCAGCAGCCAAGTTGTTGGGGTACTCTCCTACAATGAGCAGTTCTTC
cdr3_aa: CASSQVVGVLSYNEQFF

v_call: TRBV27
j_call: TRBJ2-3
clone_size: -
d_call: -
cdr3_nt: TGTGCCAGCAGTTCAGCTGTAGATACGCAGTATTTT
cdr3_aa: CASSSAVDTQYF

v_call: TRBV5-1
j_call: TRBJ2-2
clone_size: few
d_call: TRBD1
cdr3_nt: TGCGCCAGCAGCACCAGTCCGACAGGGCCCACCGGGGAGCTGTTTTTT
cdr3_aa: CASSTSPTGPTGELFF

v_call: TRBV12-3/TRBV12-4
j_call: TRBJ1-1
clone_size: many
d_call: TRBD1
cdr3_nt: TGTGCCAGCAGTCCCCAGGGGGCTGGGAACACTGAAGCTTTCTTT
cdr3_aa: CASSPQGAGNTEAFF

v_call: TRBV11-3
j_call: TRBJ2-1
clone_size: many
d_call: TRBD2
cdr3_nt: TGTGCCAGCAGCTTTCTGAATGAGCGGGAGTTGTTCGACTCCTACAATGAGCAGTTCTTC
cdr3_aa: CASSFLNERELFDSYNEQFF

v_call: TRBV5-1
j_call: TRBJ1-4
clone_size: many
d_call: -
cdr3_nt: TGCGCCAGCAGCTCCGGCCAGGGAGGAGGGACTAATGAAAAACTGTTTTTT
cdr3_aa: CASSSGQGGGTNEKLFF

v_call: TRBV27
j_call: TRBJ2-3
clone_size: many
d_call: -
cdr3_nt: TGTGCCAGCAGCTCAGGACAGCCAGATACGCAGTATTTT
cdr3_aa: CASSSGQPDTQYF

v_call: TRBV12-3/TRBV12-4
j_call: TRBJ1-1
clone_size: many
d_call: -
cdr3_nt: TGTGCCAGCAGCCAGGGGACTGAAGCTTTCTTT
cdr3_aa: CASSQGTEAFF

v_call: TRBV12-3/TRBV12-4
j_call: TRBJ2-4
clone_size: many
d_call: TRBD2
cdr3_nt: TGTGCCAGCAGTTTCACCGAAGGGACTAGCGGGAGTGGTGGAGCCAAAAACATTCAGTACTTC
cdr3_aa: CASSFTEGTSGSGGAKNIQYF

v_call: TRBV4-3
j_call: TRBJ2-2
clone_size: -
d_call: -
cdr3_nt: TGCGCCAGCAGCCAAGAGTTAGCCAGCACCGGGGAGCTGTTTTTT
cdr3_aa: CASSQELASTGELFF

v_call: TRBV4-1
j_call: TRBJ1-1
clone_size: -
d_call: -
cdr3_nt: TGCGCCAGCAGCACCACACAGGGCAGCTTTCTAACTTTCTTT
cdr3_aa: CASSTTQGSFLTFF

v_call: TRBV12-3/TRBV12-4
j_call: TRBJ2-7
clone_size: many
d_call: TRBD2
cdr3_nt: TGTGCCAGCAGAGATAGCGGGAGTAGCTACGAGCAGTACTTC
cdr3_aa: CASRDSGSSYEQYF

v_call: TRBV7-6
j_call: TRBJ2-1
clone_size: many
d_call: TRBD2
cdr3_nt: TGTGCCAGCAGCTTAGGCGGGGGGGGAGATCGATTTTACAATGAGCAGTTCTTC
cdr3_aa: CASSLGGGGDRFYNEQFF

v_call: TRBV27
j_call: TRBJ2-3
clone_size: many
d_call: TRBD2
cdr3_nt: TGTGCCAGCAGTTTACAGGTGCCTAGCGGGAGGGTCGGGGATACGCAGTATTTT
cdr3_aa: CASSLQVPSGRVGDTQYF

v_call: TRBV4-1
j_call: TRBJ2-7
clone_size: few
d_call: TRBD1
cdr3_nt: TGCGCCAGCAGCCCCGGACAGGGGGGAACCTACGAGCAGTACTTC
cdr3_aa: CASSPGQGGTYEQYF

v_call: TRBV7-9
j_call: TRBJ1-4
clone_size: many
d_call: -
cdr3_nt: TGTGCCAGCAGCCCGCGTCTGGGCCCTTTTAATGAAAAACTGTTTTTT
cdr3_aa: CASSPRLGPFNEKLFF

v_call: TRBV11-2
j_call: TRBJ2-2
clone_size: many
d_call: -
cdr3_nt: TGTGCCAGCTCCAAAGCCCGGGGGTACCCGACCGGGGAGCTGTTTTTT
cdr3_aa: CASSKARGYPTGELFF

v_call: TRBV3-1
j_call: TRBJ1-2
clone_size: few
d_call: -
cdr3_nt: TGTGCCAGCAGCCAAGGAGGAAGGGTCGGCGGCTACACCTTC
cdr3_aa: CASSQGGRVGGYTF

v_call: TRBV4-2
j_call: TRBJ2-7
clone_size: few
d_call: -
cdr3_nt: TGTGCCAGCAGCCAAGATTACCCTCATCCAGGCTTGGAGCAGTACTTC
cdr3_aa: CASSQDYPHPGLEQYF

v_call: TRBV4-2
j_call: TRBJ2-3
clone_size: few
d_call: TRBD2
cdr3_nt: TGTGCCAGCAGCCCGGGCGGACTAGCGGGAGAAACAGATACGCAGTATTTT
cdr3_aa: CASSPGGLAGETDTQYF

v_call: TRBV3-1
j_call: TRBJ1-1
clone_size: many
d_call: -
cdr3_nt: TGTGCCAGCAGCCAGCACGACCCTTCCACTGAAGCTTTCTTT
cdr3_aa: CASSQHDPSTEAFF

v_call: TRBV20-1
j_call: TRBJ1-5
clone_size: few
d_call: -
cdr3_nt: TGCAGTGCTAGAGGCGGGGCAGGCAATCAGCCCCAGCATTTT
cdr3_aa: CSARGGAGNQPQHF

v_call: TRBV6-2/TRBV6-3
j_call: TRBJ2-3
clone_size: many
d_call: TRBD1
cdr3_nt: TGTGCCAGCAGCCTTCGAGGGGGCGCAGATACGCAGTATTTT
cdr3_aa: CASSLRGGADTQYF

v_call: TRBV7-8
j_call: TRBJ2-7
clone_size: many
d_call: TRBD1
cdr3_nt: TGTGCCAGCAGCTTTGTTGAGACAGGGATCAGCTCCTACGAGCAGTACTTC
cdr3_aa: CASSFVETGISSYEQYF

v_call: TRBV6-1
j_call: TRBJ2-5
clone_size: -
d_call: -
cdr3_nt: TGTGCCAGCAGTGTCCGGACACATCAAGACGGGACCCAGTACTTC
cdr3_aa: CASSVRTHQDGTQYF

v_call: TRBV24-1
j_call: TRBJ1-5
clone_size: many
d_call: -
cdr3_nt: TGTGCCACCAGTGATCCCAACTTAGAGAGGGCCACCTATAGCAATCAGCCCCAGCATTTT
cdr3_aa: CATSDPNLERATYSNQPQHF

v_call: TRBV6-1
j_call: TRBJ1-1
clone_size: few
d_call: -
cdr3_nt: TGTGCCAGCAGACCCCTGACAGGGAACACTGAAGCTTTCTTT
cdr3_aa: CASRPLTGNTEAFF

v_call: TRBV12-3/TRBV12-4
j_call: TRBJ2-1
clone_size: -
d_call: -
cdr3_nt: TGTGCCAGCACCTTGAGAGGGGCCTTAAACCGGGATCAAGGAGAGCAGTTCTTC
cdr3_aa: CASTLRGALNRDQGEQFF